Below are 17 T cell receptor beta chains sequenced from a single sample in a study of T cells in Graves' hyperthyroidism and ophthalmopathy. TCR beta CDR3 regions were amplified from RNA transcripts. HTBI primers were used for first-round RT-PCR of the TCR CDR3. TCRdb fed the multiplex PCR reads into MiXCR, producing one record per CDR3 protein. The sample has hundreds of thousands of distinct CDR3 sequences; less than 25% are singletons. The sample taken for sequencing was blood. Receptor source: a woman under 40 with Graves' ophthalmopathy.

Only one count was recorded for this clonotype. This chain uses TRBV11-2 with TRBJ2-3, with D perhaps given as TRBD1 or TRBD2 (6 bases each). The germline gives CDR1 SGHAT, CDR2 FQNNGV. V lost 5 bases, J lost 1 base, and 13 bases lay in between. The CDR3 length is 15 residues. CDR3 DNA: TGTGCCAGCAGCCCCGACGGGGGCGGCACAGATACGCAGTATTTT. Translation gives CASSPDGGGTDTQYF.

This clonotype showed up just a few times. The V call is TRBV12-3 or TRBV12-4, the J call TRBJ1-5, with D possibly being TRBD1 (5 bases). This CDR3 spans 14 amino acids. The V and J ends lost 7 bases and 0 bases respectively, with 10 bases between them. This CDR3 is CASNQGYSNQPQHF. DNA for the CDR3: TGTGCCAGCAATCAGGGATATAGCAATCAGCCCCAGCATTTT.

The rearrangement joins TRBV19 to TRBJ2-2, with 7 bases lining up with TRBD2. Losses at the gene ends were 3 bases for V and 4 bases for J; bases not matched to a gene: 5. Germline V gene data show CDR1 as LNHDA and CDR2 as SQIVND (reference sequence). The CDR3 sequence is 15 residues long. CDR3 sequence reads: CASSIQRGSTGELFF. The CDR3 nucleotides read TGTGCCAGTAGTATCCAGCGGGGTAGCACCGGGGAGCTGTTTTTT.

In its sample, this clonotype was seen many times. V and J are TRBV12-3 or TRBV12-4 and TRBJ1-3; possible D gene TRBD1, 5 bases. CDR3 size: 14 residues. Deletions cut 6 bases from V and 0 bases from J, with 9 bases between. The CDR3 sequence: CASRRDPSGNTIYF. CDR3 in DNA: TGTGCCAGCAGGAGGGACCCCTCTGGAAACACCATATATTTT.

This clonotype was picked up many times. This chain's CDR3 is CASNSRWGSGFYEQYF. The CDR3 DNA is TGTGCCAGCAATTCCCGTTGGGGCTCGGGGTTTTACGAGCAGTACTTC. This chain joins TRBV25-1 and TRBJ2-7; the D call may be TRBD1 or TRBD2 (5 bases each). CDR1 and CDR2 from the germline V gene are MGHDK and SYGVNS. CDR3 length: 16 amino acids. V was trimmed by 7 bases and J by 4 bases, leaving 23 bases between them.

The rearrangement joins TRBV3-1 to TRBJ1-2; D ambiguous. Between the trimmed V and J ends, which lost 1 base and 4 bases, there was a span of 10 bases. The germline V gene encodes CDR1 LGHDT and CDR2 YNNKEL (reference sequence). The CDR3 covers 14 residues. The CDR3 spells CASSQVTASYGYTF. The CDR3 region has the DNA TGTGCCAGCAGCCAAGTAACGGCGTCCTATGGCTACACCTTC.

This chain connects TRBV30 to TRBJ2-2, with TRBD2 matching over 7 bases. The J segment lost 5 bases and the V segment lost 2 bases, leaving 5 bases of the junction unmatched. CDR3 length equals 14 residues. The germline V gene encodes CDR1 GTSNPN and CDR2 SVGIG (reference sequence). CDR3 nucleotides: TGTGCCTGGAGTAGCGGGGTCGGGACCGGGGAGCTGTTTTTT. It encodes CAWSSGVGTGELFF.

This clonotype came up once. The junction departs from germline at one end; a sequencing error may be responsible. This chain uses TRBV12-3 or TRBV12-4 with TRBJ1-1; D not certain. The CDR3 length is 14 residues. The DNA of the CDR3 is TGTGCCAGCAGTTTCCGGGGTGGAGGCACTGAAGCTTGCTTT. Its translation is CASSFRGGGTEACF.

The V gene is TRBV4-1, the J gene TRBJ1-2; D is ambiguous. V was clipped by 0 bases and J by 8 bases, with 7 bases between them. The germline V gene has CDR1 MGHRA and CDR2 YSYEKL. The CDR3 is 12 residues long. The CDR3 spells CASSQDGAGYTF. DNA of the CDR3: TGCGCCAGCAGCCAAGATGGAGCGGGCTACACCTTC.

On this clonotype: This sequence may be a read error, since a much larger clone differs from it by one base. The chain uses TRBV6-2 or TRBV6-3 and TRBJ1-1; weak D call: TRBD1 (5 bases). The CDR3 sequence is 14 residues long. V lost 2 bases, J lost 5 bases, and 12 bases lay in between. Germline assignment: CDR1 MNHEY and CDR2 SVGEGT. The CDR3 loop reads CASSYGGTETEAFF. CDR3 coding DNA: TGTGCCAGCAGTTACGGGGGGACCGAAACTGAAGCTTTCTTT.

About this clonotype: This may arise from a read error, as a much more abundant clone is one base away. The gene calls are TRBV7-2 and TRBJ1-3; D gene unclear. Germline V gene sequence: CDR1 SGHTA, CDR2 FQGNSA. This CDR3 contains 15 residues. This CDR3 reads CASSLATGPQNTICF. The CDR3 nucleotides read TGTGCCAGCAGCTTAGCCACCGGGCCTCAAAACACCATATGTTTT.

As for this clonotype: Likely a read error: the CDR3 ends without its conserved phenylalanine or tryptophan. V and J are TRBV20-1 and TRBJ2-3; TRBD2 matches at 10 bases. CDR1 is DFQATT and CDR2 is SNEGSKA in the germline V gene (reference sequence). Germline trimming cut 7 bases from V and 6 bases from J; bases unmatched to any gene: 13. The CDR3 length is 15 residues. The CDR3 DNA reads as TGCAGTGTAGAGATGGGTAGCGGGGGGAAGGATACGCAGTATTGT. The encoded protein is CSVEMGSGGKDTQYC.

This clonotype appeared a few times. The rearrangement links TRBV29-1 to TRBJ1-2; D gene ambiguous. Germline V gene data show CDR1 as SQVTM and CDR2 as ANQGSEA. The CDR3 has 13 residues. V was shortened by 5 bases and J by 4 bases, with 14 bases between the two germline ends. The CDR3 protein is CSVYMTLTYGYTF. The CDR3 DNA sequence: TGCAGCGTTTACATGACGCTTACCTATGGCTACACCTTC.

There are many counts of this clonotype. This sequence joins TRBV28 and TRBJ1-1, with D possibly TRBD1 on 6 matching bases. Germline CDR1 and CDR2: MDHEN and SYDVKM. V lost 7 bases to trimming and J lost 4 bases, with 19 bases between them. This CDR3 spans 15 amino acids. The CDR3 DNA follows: TGTGCCAGCACCTTCCTTGGGGGCGGGGGCACTGAAGCTTTCTTT. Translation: CASTFLGGGGTEAFF.

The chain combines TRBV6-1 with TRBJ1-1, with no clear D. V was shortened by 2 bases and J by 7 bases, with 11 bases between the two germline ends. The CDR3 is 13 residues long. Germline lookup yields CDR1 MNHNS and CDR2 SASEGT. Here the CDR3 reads CASSEFRSREAFF. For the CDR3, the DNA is TGTGCCAGCAGTGAATTCCGGAGCCGTGAAGCTTTCTTT.

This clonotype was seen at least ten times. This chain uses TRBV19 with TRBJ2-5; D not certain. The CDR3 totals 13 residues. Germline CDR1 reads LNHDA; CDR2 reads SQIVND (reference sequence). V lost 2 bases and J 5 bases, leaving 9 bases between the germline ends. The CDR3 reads CASSIMTSETQYF. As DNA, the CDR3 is TGTGCCAGTAGTATAATGACATCGGAGACCCAGTACTTC.

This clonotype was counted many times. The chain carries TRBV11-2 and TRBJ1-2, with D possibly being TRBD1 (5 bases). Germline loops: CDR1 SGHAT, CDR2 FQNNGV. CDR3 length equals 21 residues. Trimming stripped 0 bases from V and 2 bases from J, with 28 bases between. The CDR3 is CASSLDPGTSVWGTRNYGYTF. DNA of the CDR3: TGTGCCAGCAGCTTAGATCCCGGGACTTCTGTATGGGGGACGAGGAACTATGGCTACACCTTC.